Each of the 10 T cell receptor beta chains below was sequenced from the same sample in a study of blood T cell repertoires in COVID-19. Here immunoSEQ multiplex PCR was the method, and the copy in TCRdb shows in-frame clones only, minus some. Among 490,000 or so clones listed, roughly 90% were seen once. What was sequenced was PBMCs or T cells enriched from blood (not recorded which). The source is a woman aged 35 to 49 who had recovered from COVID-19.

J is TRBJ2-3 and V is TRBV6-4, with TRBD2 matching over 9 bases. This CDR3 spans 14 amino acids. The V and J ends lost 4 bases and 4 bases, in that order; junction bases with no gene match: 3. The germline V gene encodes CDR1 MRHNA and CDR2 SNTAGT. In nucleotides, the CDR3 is TGTGCCAGCAGTGTAGCGGGAGATGCAGATACGCAGTATTTT. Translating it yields CASSVAGDADTQYF.

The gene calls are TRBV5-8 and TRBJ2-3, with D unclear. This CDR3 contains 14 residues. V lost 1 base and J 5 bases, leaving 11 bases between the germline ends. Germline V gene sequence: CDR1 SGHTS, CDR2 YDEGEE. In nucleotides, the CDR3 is TGTGCCAGCAGCTTGCGGAGCCTGGGAGATACGCAGTATTTT. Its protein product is CASSLRSLGDTQYF.

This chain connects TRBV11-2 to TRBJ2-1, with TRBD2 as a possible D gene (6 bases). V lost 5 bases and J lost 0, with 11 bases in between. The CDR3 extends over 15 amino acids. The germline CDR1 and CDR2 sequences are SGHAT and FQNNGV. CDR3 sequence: CASSPYGSSYNEQFF. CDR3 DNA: TGTGCCAGCAGCCCATACGGGAGCTCCTACAATGAGCAGTTCTTC.

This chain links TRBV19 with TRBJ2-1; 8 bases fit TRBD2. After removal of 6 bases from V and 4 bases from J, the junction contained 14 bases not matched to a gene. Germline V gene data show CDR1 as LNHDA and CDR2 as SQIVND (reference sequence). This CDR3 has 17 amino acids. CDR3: CASSSLVIAGRYNEQFF. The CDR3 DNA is TGTGCCAGTAGCTCCTTAGTAATAGCGGGAAGGTACAATGAGCAGTTCTTC.

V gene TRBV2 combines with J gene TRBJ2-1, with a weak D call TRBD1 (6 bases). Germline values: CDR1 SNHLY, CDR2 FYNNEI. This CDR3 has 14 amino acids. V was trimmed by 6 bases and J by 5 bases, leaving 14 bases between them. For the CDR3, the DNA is TGTGCCAGCAGAGCGGACAGAAATGACAATGAGCAGTTCTTC. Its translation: CASRADRNDNEQFF.

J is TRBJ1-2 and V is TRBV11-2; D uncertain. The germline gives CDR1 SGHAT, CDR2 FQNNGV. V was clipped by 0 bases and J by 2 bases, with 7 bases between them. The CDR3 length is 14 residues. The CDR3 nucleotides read TGTGCCAGCAGCTTAGATCGTGTGAACTATGGCTACACCTTC. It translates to CASSLDRVNYGYTF.

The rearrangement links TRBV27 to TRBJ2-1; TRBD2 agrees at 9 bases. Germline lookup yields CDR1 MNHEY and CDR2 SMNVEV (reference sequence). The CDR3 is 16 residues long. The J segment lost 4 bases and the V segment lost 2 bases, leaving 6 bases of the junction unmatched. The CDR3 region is CASSLVLGLAYNEQFF. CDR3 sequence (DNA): TGTGCCAGCAGTTTAGTTCTCGGACTAGCGTACAATGAGCAGTTCTTC.

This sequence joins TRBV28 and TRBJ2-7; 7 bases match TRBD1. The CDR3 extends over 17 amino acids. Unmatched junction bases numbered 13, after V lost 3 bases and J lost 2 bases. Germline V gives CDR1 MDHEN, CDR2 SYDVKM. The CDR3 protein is CASSLFTGTVGPYEQYF. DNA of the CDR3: TGTGCCAGCAGTTTGTTTACCGGGACAGTGGGGCCCTACGAGCAGTACTTC.

CDR3 DNA: TGCAGTGCTAGTGACAGGATCCGACCTCTCTACGAGCAGTACTTC. Amino acids: CSASDRIRPLYEQYF. V usage is TRBV20-1 and J usage is TRBJ2-7, with D possibly being TRBD1 (6 bases). Germline assignment: CDR1 DFQATT and CDR2 SNEGSKA (reference sequence). The CDR3 length is 15 residues. Between the trimmed V and J ends, which lost 3 bases and 3 bases, there was a span of 18 bases.

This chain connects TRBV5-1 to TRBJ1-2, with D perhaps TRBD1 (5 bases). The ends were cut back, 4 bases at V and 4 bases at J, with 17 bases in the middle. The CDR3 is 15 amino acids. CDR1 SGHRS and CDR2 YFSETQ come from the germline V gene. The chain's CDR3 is CASSPLGDSSYGYTF. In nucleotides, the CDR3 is TGCGCCAGCAGCCCGCTGGGTGACAGTTCCTATGGCTACACCTTC.